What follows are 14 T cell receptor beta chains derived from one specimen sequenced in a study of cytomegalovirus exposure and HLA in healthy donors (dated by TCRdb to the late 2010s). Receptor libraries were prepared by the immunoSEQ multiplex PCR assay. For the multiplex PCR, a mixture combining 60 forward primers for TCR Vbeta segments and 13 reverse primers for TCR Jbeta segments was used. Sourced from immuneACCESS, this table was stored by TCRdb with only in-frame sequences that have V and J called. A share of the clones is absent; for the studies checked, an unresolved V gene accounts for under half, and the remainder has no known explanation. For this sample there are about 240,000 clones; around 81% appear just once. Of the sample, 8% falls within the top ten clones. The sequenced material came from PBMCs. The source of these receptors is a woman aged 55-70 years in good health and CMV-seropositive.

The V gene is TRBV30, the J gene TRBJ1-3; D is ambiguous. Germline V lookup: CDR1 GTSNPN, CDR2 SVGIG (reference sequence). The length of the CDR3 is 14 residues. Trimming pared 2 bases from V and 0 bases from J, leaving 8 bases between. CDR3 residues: CAWSRVLSGNTIYF. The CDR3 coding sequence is TGTGCCTGGAGTAGAGTGCTCTCTGGAAACACCATATATTTT.

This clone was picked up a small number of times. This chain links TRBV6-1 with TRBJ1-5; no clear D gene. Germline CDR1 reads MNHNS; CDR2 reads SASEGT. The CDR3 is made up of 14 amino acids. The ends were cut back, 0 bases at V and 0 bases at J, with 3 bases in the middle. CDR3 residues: CASSEANSNQPQHF. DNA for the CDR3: TGTGCCAGCAGTGAAGCCAATAGCAATCAGCCCCAGCATTTT.

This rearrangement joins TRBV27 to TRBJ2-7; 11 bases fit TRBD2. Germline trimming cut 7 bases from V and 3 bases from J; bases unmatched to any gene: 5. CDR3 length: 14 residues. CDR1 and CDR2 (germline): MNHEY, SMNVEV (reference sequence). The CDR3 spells CASTRTSGFYEQYF. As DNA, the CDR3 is TGTGCCAGCACTCGGACTAGCGGGTTCTACGAGCAGTACTTC.

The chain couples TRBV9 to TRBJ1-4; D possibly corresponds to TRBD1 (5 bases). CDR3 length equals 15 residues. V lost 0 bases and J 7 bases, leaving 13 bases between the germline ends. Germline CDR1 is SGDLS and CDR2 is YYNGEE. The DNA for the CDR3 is TGTGCCAGCAGCGTAGCGCAGGGAGGGAGTGAAAAACTGTTTTTT. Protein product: CASSVAQGGSEKLFF.

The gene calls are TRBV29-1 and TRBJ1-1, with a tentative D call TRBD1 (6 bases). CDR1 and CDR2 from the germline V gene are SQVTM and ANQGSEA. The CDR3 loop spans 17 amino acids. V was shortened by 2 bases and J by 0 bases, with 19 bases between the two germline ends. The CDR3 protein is CSVEQGRGGSLNTEAFF. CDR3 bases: TGCAGCGTTGAACAAGGGAGGGGGGGATCATTGAACACTGAAGCTTTCTTT. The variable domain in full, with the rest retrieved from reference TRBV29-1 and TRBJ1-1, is SAVISQKPSRDICQRGTSLTIQCQVDSQVTMMFWYRQQPGQSLTLIATANQGSEATYESGFVIDKFPISRPNLTFSTLTVSNMSPEDSSIYLCSVEQGRGGSLNTEAFFGQGTRLTVV.

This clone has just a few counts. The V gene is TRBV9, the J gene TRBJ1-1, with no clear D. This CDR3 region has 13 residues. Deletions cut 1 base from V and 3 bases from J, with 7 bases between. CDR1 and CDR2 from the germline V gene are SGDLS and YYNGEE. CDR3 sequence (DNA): TGTGCCAGCAGCGTAAGCGGGTACACTGAAGCTTTCTTT. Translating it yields CASSVSGYTEAFF.

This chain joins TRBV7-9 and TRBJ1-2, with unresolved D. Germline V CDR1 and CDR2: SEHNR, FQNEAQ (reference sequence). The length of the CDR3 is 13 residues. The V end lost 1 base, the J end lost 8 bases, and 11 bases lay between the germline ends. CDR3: CASSLGASGGYTF. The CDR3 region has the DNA TGTGCCAGCAGCTTAGGGGCCTCGGGGGGCTACACCTTC. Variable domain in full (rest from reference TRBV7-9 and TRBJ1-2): DTGVSQNPRHKITKRGQNVTFRCDPISEHNRLYWYRQTLGQGPEFLTYFQNEAQLEKSRLLSDRFSAERPKGSFSTLEIQRTEQGDSAMYLCASSLGASGGYTFGSGTRLTVV.

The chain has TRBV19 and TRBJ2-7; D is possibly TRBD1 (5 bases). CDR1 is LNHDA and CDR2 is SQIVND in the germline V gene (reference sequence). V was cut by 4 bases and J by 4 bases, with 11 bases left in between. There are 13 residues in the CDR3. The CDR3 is CASSTTRGYEQYF. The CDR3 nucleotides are TGTGCCAGTAGTACCACAAGGGGATACGAGCAGTACTTC.

The CDR3 DNA reads TGTGCCAGCAGGCCGACAGCGTCCATTTCACCCCTCCACTTT. Its translation: CASRPTASISPLHF. The chain recombines TRBV6-5 with TRBJ1-6; D possibly corresponds to TRBD1 (5 bases). The length of the CDR3 is 14 residues. Germline lookup yields CDR1 MNHEY and CDR2 SVGAGI. V gave up 6 bases and J gave up 9 bases, with 15 bases separating them.

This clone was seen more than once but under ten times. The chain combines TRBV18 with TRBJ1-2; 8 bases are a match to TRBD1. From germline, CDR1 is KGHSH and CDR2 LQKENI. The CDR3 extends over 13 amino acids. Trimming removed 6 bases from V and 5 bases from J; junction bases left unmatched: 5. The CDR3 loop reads CASSLGQEYGYTF. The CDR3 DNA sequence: TGTGCCAGCTCCCTGGGACAGGAGTATGGCTACACCTTC.

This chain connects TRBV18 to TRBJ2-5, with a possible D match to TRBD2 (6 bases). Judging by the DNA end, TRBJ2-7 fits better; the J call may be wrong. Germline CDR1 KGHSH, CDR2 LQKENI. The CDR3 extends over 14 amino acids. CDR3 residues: CASSPPSGTFEQYF. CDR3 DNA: TGTGCCAGCTCACCACCTTCCGGGACTTTCGAGCAGTACTTC.

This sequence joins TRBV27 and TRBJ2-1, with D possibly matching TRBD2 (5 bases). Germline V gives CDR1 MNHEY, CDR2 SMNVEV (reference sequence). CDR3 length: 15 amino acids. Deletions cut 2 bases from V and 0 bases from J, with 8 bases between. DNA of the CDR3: TGTGCCAGCAGTTTAAGCGGACCCTCCTACAATGAGCAGTTCTTC. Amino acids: CASSLSGPSYNEQFF.

CDR3 sequence reads: CASRPSGRGTTDTQYF. The CDR3 DNA sequence: TGTGCCAGCAGGCCTAGCGGGAGGGGAACCACAGATACGCAGTATTTT. This rearrangement joins TRBV7-8 to TRBJ2-3, with TRBD2 matching over 12 bases. V shed 6 bases, J shed 2 bases, and the junction held 6 bases outside the gene matches. Germline lookup yields CDR1 SGHVS and CDR2 FQNEAQ. This CDR3 has 16 residues. Based on the CDR3 plus reference TRBV7-8 and TRBJ2-3, the full variable domain is GAGVSQSPRYKVAKRGQDVALRCDPISGHVSLFWYQQALGQGPEFLTYFQNEAQLDKSGLPSDRFFAERPEGSVSTLKIQRTQQEDSAVYLCASRPSGRGTTDTQYFGPGTRLTVL.

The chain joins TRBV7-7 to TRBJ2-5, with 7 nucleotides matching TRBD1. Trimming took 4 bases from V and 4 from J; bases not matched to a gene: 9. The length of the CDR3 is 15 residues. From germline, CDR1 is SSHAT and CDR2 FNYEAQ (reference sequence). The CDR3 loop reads CASSSRYRGGETQYF. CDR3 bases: TGTGCCAGCAGCTCACGTTACAGGGGCGGAGAGACCCAGTACTTC.